Listed here are 8 T cell receptor beta chains from one sample, sequenced in a study of monozygotic twins with cystic fibrosis. Clones were sequenced by immunoSEQ multiplex PCR, and TCRdb holds only the in-frame ones, with some missing. Here the sample spans under 25,000 clones, over 95% being singletons. The sequenced sample consisted of blood. The receptor set was obtained from a girl aged 5-17 years with cystic fibrosis.

The chain couples TRBV27 to TRBJ2-7; D perhaps matches TRBD1 (5 bases). Germline V gene sequence: CDR1 MNHEY, CDR2 SMNVEV (reference sequence). The V and J ends lost 8 bases and 2 bases respectively, with 16 bases between them. This CDR3 contains 14 residues. This chain's CDR3 is CASFPGQGPYEQYV. The CDR3 nucleotides are TGTGCCAGCTTCCCCGGGCAGGGTCCCTACGAGCAGTACGTC.

V gene TRBV9 combines with J gene TRBJ1-2; no clear D. Trimming stripped 3 bases from V and 2 bases from J, with 11 bases between. The CDR3 is 14 residues long. In germline, CDR1 is SGDLS, CDR2 YYNGEE. CDR3 sequence reads: CASSENGPNYGYTF. As DNA, the CDR3 is TGTGCCAGCAGCGAGAACGGACCCAACTATGGCTACACCTTC.

The chain employs TRBV6-1 and TRBJ2-7, with D maybe TRBD2 (5 bases). The V end lost 7 bases, the J end lost 4 bases, and 14 bases lay between the germline ends. This CDR3 comprises 13 residues. Per germline, CDR1 MNHNS and CDR2 SASEGT. As DNA, the CDR3 is TGTGCCAGCACCCAACGATCGGGGTACGAGCAGTACGTC. It encodes CASTQRSGYEQYV.

This clone appeared a single time. The rearrangement links TRBV9 to TRBJ1-1, with no clear D. The germline gives CDR1 SGDLS, CDR2 YYNGEE. This CDR3 has 14 amino acids. The ends were cut back, 0 bases at V and 2 bases at J, with 8 bases in the middle. Here the CDR3 reads CASSVGRGNTEAFF. DNA of the CDR3: TGTGCCAGCAGCGTAGGTCGGGGAAACACTGAAGCTTTCTTT.

This clone was detected only once. This chain uses TRBV6-5 with TRBJ1-1; D may be TRBD1 (6 bases). CDR3 length: 16 amino acids. Trimming stripped 0 bases from V and 1 base from J, with 12 bases between. Germline V gene lookup returns CDR1 MNHEY and CDR2 SVGAGI. CDR3 protein: CASSYSRGGPNTEAFF. CDR3 nucleotides: TGTGCCAGCAGTTACTCGAGAGGGGGGCCGAACACTGAAGCTTTCTTT.

This rearrangement joins TRBV30 to TRBJ1-4, with D unresolved. V lost 3 bases and J lost 8, with 4 bases in between. The CDR3 contains 10 residues. Germline V gene lookup returns CDR1 GTSNPN and CDR2 SVGIG (reference sequence). CDR3 sequence: CAWRREKLFF. CDR3 bases: TGTGCCTGGAGACGGGAAAAACTGTTTTTT.

The chain has TRBV7-9 and TRBJ2-7, with 7 bases matching TRBD1. The V gene end was trimmed by 5 bases and the J gene end by 2 bases; junction bases not matched to a gene: 6. Germline loops: CDR1 SEHNR, CDR2 FQNEAQ (reference sequence). The CDR3 is 14 residues long. The CDR3 sequence: CASSPRQGPYEQYF. CDR3 bases: TGTGCCAGCAGCCCACGACAGGGCCCCTACGAGCAGTACTTC.

This chain links TRBV10-3 with TRBJ1-2; D is possibly TRBD1 (5 bases). Looked up from germline, CDR1 is ENHRY and CDR2 is SYGVKD. The CDR3 has 12 residues. V was clipped by 6 bases and J by 8 bases, with 13 bases between them. CDR3 bases: TGTGCCATCAGCTCGGGACTTTGGGGCTACACCTTC. It encodes CAISSGLWGYTF.